This T cell receptor beta chain emerged from a study of blood T cell repertoires in COVID-19. The CDR3 spans 18 residues. V lost 6 bases to trimming and J lost 2 bases; unmatched junction nucleotides: 9. Germline loops: CDR1 SNHLY, CDR2 FYNNEI. Cohort 3 recovered donors had two negative PCRs, clearance, or symptom resolution. Under the authors' procedure: Cell counts per sample came from amplifying reference gene primers. TCRdb keeps only in-frame clones here, not all; method: immunoSEQ multiplex PCR. V and J calls and clone size are those listed in that table; D and trimming were worked out from the DNA. The table shows approximately 200,000 clones, with 86% occurring only once.

This TCR came from a woman between 25 and 40 years old who had recovered from COVID-19. Source material: PBMCs or T cells enriched from blood (not recorded which). The chain employs TRBV2 and TRBJ2-6; 11 bases are a match to TRBD1. The CDR3 protein is CASRERDRGMTGANVLTF. The CDR3 region has the DNA TGTGCCAGCAGAGAGAGGGACAGGGGGATGACTGGGGCCAACGTCCTGACTTTC.